This T cell receptor beta chain was documented in a study of blood T cell repertoires in COVID-19. The CDR3 length is 15 residues. CDR1 and CDR2 (germline): SGHAT, FQNNGV. Trimming stripped 4 bases from V and 2 bases from J, with 11 bases between. Generated by immunoSEQ multiplex PCR, the TCRdb table keeps only in-frame clones and is missing some. In the table there are 200,000 to 300,000 clones, roughly 90% of which are singletons. The count of this clone is one. Source material: PBMCs or T cells enriched from blood (not recorded which). The rearrangement uses TRBV11-2 and TRBJ1-4; weak D call: TRBD1 (6 bases). This sequence was found in a woman in her thirties with acute COVID-19. As DNA, the CDR3 is TGTGCCAGCAGCTCTACAGGGTTCACTAATGAAAAACTGTTTTTT. Translating it yields CASSSTGFTNEKLFF.